This T cell receptor (beta chain) emerged from a study of graft-versus-host responses after intestinal transplantation. Study as a whole: Multivisceral, liver-intestinal, or isolated intestinal transplants were performed in recipients. Anti-thymocyte globulin induction, then tacrolimus and steroids for around three years, went to all recipients. Study results and caveats: Detection of GvH clones occurred in recipient marrow, and some had their first appearance in ileum or blood.

As for this clone: The antigen is not known.

V was shortened by 5 bases and J by 6 bases, with 8 bases between the two germline ends. The CDR3 consists of 13 residues. Germline values: CDR1 SGHVS, CDR2 FQNEAQ. Measured with immunoSEQ multiplex PCR; TCRdb has only the in-frame clones, and not every one. The sample yields approximately 94,000 clones, roughly 84% seen once. V usage is TRBV7-8 and J usage is TRBJ1-6, with unresolved D. This receptor was taken from a human donor who was the organ donor for an intestinal transplant. The sequencing here drew on unstimulated CD4+ T cells sorted from spleen or lymph node cells, taken before transplant. The CDR3 loop reads CASSQIANSPLHF. CDR3 coding DNA: TGTGCCAGCAGCCAAATCGCTAATTCACCCCTCCACTTT. Looking up the rest from reference TRBV7-8 and TRBJ1-6 gives the full variable domain: GAGVSQSPRYKVAKRGQDVALRCDPISGHVSLFWYQQALGQGPEFLTYFQNEAQLDKSGLPSDRFFAERPEGSVSTLKIQRTQQEDSAVYLCASSQIANSPLHFGNGTRLTVT.